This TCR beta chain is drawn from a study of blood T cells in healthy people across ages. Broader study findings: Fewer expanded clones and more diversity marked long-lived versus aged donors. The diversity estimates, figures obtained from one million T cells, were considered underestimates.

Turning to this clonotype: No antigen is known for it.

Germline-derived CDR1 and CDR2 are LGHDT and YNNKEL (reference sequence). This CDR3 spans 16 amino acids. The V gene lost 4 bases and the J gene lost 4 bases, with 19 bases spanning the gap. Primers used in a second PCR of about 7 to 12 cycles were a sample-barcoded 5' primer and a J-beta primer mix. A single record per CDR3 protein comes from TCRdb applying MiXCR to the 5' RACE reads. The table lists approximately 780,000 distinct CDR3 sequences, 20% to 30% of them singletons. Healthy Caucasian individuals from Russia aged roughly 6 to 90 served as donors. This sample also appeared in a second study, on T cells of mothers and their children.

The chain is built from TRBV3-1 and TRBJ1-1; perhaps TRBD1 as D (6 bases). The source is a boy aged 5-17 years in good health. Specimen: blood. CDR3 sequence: CASSPGSREQGTEAFF. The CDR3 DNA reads TGTGCCAGCAGCCCGGGATCCCGGGAACAGGGCACTGAAGCTTTCTTT. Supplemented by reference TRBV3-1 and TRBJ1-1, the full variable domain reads DTAVSQTPKYLVTQMGNDKSIKCEQNLGHDTMYWYKQDSKKFLKIMFSYNNKELIINETVPNRFSPKSPDKAHLNLHINSLELGDSAVYFCASSPGSREQGTEAFFGQGTRLTVV.